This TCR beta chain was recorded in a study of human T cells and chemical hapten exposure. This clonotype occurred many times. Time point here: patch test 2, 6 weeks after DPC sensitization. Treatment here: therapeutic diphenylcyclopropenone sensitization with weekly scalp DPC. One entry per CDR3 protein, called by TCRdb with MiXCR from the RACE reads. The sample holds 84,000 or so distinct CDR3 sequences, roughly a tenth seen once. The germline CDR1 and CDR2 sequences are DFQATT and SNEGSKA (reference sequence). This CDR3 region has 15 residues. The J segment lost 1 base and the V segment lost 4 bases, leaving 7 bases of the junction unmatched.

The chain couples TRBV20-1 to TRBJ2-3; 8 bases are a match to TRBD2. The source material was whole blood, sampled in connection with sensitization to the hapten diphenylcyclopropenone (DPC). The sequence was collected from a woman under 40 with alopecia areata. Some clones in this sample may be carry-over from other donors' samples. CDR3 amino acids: CSATTWRGGTDTQYF. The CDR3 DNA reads TGCAGTGCTACGACGTGGCGGGGGGGCACAGATACGCAGTATTTT.